Described below is a single T cell receptor beta chain sequence and its context. What it binds is not known. It was CD45RO-negative cells, positively selected for CCR7, that made up naive CD8 cells, with terminally differentiated effector memory CD45RA+ cells excluded. The data stem from a study of shared clonotypes between healthy human individuals. Study-wide findings and caveats: In general, naive subsets displayed greater estimated richness than memory subsets did.

V was cut by 9 bases and J by 6 bases, with 14 bases left in between. The CDR3 covers 13 residues. CDR1 and CDR2 (germline): SEHNR, FQNEAQ (reference sequence). Libraries were prepared by immunoSEQ multiplex PCR; TCRdb keeps only in-frame clonotypes and omits some of them. The sample comprises about 2.1 million clones, roughly 91% of which are singletons, and more than 1.5% rests with the top ten. This chain connects TRBV7-9 to TRBJ2-2, with D perhaps TRBD2 (6 bases). The sequence was collected from a man younger than 35 in good health. Some clones in this sample may be carry-over from other donors' samples. The sequenced sample was naive CD8+ T cells from PBMCs. CDR3 DNA: TGTGCCAGTACGGCGGGATGGGCCGGGGAGCTGTTTTTT. Amino acids: CASTAGWAGELFF.